One and the same sample provided the 16 T cell receptor beta chains below, sequenced in a study of blood T cell repertoires in COVID-19. Sequencing was performed with immunoSEQ multiplex PCR; in TCRdb, only in-frame clones are kept and a portion is missing. The data contain just under 50,000 clones, about 92% of them singletons. Sequencing was carried out using peripheral blood. The receptors shown here come from a human donor in a cohort sampled during active COVID-19.

The V call is TRBV15, the J call TRBJ1-5; perhaps TRBD1 as D (6 bases). Per the germline V gene, CDR1 is LNHNV and CDR2 is YYDKDF (reference sequence). The V end was cut by 3 bases, the J end by 0 bases, with 9 bases between. The CDR3 sequence is 15 residues long. CDR3 DNA: TGTGCCACCAGCAGGGGACAAAGTAGCAATCAGCCCCAGCATTTT. Amino acids: CATSRGQSSNQPQHF.

This chain uses TRBV27 with TRBJ2-7; possibly TRBD1 for D (5 bases). The ends were cut back, 7 bases at V and 0 bases at J, with 13 bases in the middle. The CDR3 runs to 14 residues. Germline loops: CDR1 MNHEY, CDR2 SMNVEV (reference sequence). This CDR3 reads CASNTGHHSYEQYV. The CDR3 DNA is TGTGCCAGCAACACCGGACACCACTCCTACGAGCAGTACGTC.

The rearrangement links TRBV4-2 to TRBJ2-1; D perhaps matches TRBD2 (6 bases). V was shortened by 2 bases and J by 2 bases, with 7 bases between the two germline ends. Looked up from germline, CDR1 is LGHNA and CDR2 is YNFKEQ. The CDR3 has 14 amino acids. The CDR3 DNA is TGTGCCAGCAGCCAACCTAGCGCCTACAATGAGCAGTTCTTC. Translated, it gives CASSQPSAYNEQFF.

The CDR3 DNA reads as TGTGCCAGCAGTTACGGCGGGAGAGGTGAGCAGTACGTC. This sequence encodes CASSYGGRGEQYV. This chain uses TRBV6-2 or TRBV6-3 with TRBJ2-7, with TRBD2 matching over 7 bases. The CDR3 spans 13 residues. Germline V gene data show CDR1 as MNHEY and CDR2 as SVGEGT. V trimming: 2 bases; J trimming: 7 bases; junction bases outside the gene matches: 5.

The CDR3 DNA reads TGTGCCAGCAGTTTGGGGACTAGTGGAGATGAGCAGTTCTTC. Amino acids: CASSLGTSGDEQFF. The chain carries TRBV27 and TRBJ2-1, with 8 bases identical to TRBD2. The V gene end was trimmed by 3 bases and the J gene end by 8 bases; junction bases not matched to a gene: 6. Germline V lookup: CDR1 MNHEY, CDR2 SMNVEV (reference sequence). The CDR3 totals 14 residues.

CDR3 protein: CASSVGQGTNYGYTF. In DNA, the CDR3 is TGTGCCAGCAGCGTAGGTCAGGGGACGAACTATGGCTACACCTTC. The chain couples TRBV9 to TRBJ1-2; the D gene is possibly TRBD1 (6 bases). The V end lost 0 bases, the J end lost 2 bases, and 11 bases lay between the germline ends. Per germline, CDR1 SGDLS and CDR2 YYNGEE. This CDR3 region has 15 residues.

A remark on this clone: The germline gene is not matched at one end of the junction; a read error may be the cause. CDR3 coding DNA: TGTGCCAGCTCACCGAGGACAGGGAAAAGGGTTTTT. This translates into CASSPRTGKRVF. The chain uses TRBV18 and TRBJ1-4; 8 nucleotides line up with TRBD1. CDR1 and CDR2 (germline): KGHSH, LQKENI. The CDR3 covers 12 residues.

The chain recombines TRBV4-1 with TRBJ2-5; 8 nucleotides align to TRBD1. V was clipped by 3 bases and J by 3 bases; unmatched bases: 12. The length of the CDR3 is 17 residues. CDR1 is MGHRA, CDR2 YSYEKL, per germline. In DNA, the CDR3 is TGCGCCAGCAGCCAGACCACCCGGACAGGGAGAAAAGAGACCCAGTACTTC. Amino acid sequence: CASSQTTRTGRKETQYF.

The chain is built from TRBV19 and TRBJ1-1, with a tentative D call TRBD1 (5 bases). The CDR3 consists of 13 residues. CDR1 is LNHDA, CDR2 SQIVND, per germline (reference sequence). With 1 base removed from V and 10 bases from J, the gap between germline ends came to 13 bases. CDR3 DNA: TGTGCCAGTAGTATAGGATTGGGGCTCGCAGCTTTCTTT. This codes for CASSIGLGLAAFF.

This clone is a singleton in its sample. The chain carries TRBV7-9 and TRBJ2-2, with 8 bases aligning to TRBD1. Germline-derived CDR1 and CDR2 are SEHNR and FQNEAQ (reference sequence). V was clipped by 1 base and J by 3 bases; unmatched bases: 7. The CDR3 covers 17 residues. The CDR3 sequence is CASSLGAGGFYTGELFF. DNA for the CDR3: TGTGCCAGCAGCTTAGGTGCAGGGGGCTTTTACACCGGGGAGCTGTTTTTT.

This sequence joins TRBV24-1 and TRBJ2-7; TRBD1 matches 9 bases. CDR1 KGHDR and CDR2 SFDVKD come from the germline V gene. The J segment lost 4 bases and the V segment lost 8 bases, leaving 5 bases of the junction unmatched. The CDR3 is 13 amino acids. The CDR3 nucleotides read TGTGCCACCACCGGGACAGGGCTGTACGAGCAGTACGTC. The encoded protein is CATTGTGLYEQYV.

The V gene is TRBV12-3 or TRBV12-4, the J gene TRBJ1-2; D possibly corresponds to TRBD1 (6 bases). V was trimmed by 10 bases and J by 4 bases, leaving 10 bases between them. CDR3 size: 11 residues. In DNA form, the CDR3 reads TGTGCCACCACGGACAGCTATGGCTACACCTTC. Translation: CATTDSYGYTF.

This chain joins TRBV19 and TRBJ1-5, with D tentatively TRBD1 (5 bases). Trimming took off 4 bases at V and 7 bases at J, with 14 bases between the two ends. There are 14 residues in the CDR3. Germline CDR1 LNHDA, CDR2 SQIVND (reference sequence). The CDR3 sequence: CASSRSSGPQPQHF. As DNA, the CDR3 is TGTGCCAGTAGTAGGTCGTCAGGGCCCCAGCCCCAGCATTTT.

The genes are TRBV27 and TRBJ1-5; 10 bases fit TRBD1. The CDR3 has 16 residues. J was trimmed by 7 bases and V by 5 bases; bases with no gene match: 11. Germline values: CDR1 MNHEY, CDR2 SMNVEV (reference sequence). CDR3 amino acids: CASSPDRGQRRQPQHF. The CDR3 nucleotides read TGTGCCAGCAGTCCAGACAGGGGGCAGCGAAGACAGCCCCAGCATTTT.

This clone turned up a few times. The chain joins TRBV11-3 to TRBJ1-1; D uncertain. The V end was cut by 5 bases, the J end by 2 bases, with 18 bases between. CDR1 is SGHNT, CDR2 YENEEA, per germline. The CDR3 runs to 16 residues. The CDR3 spells CASSPAAGQPNTEAFF. CDR3 DNA: TGTGCCAGCAGCCCCGCTGCTGGGCAGCCTAACACTGAAGCTTTCTTT.

The chain recombines TRBV7-8 with TRBJ2-1; the match to TRBD2 covers 14 bases. Germline V gene sequence: CDR1 SGHVS, CDR2 FQNEAQ. The CDR3 has 17 amino acids. Trimming cost V 5 bases and J 6 bases; bases outside gene matches: 9. The CDR3 bases are TGTGCCAGCAGCCCACCGGGACTAGCGGGAGTGGGCAATGAGCAGTTCTTC. Translated, it gives CASSPPGLAGVGNEQFF.